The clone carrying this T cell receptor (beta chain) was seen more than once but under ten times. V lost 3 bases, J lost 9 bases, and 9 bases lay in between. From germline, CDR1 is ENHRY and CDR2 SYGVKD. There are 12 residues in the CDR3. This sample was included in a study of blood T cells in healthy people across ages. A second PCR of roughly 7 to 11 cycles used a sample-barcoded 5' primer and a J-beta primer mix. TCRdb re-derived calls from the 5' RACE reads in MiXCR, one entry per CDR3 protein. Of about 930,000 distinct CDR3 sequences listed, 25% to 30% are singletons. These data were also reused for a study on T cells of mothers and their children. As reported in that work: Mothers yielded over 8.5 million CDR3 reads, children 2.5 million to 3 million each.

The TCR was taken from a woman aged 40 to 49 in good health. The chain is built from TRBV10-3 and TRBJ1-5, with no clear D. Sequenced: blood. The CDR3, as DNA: TGTGCCATCAGTGATTTGGGTCCGCCCCAGCATTTT. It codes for CAISDLGPPQHF.